These 16 T cell receptor beta chains share one sample of origin, sequenced in a study of blood T cell repertoires in COVID-19. The repertoire was sequenced with immunoSEQ multiplex PCR; TCRdb's copy has only in-frame clones and lacks some. The sample has about 430,000 clones, more than 75% seen once. The sample taken for sequencing was PBMCs or T cells enriched from blood (not recorded which). The receptors derive from a woman in her thirties with acute COVID-19.

The chain recombines TRBV2 with TRBJ2-3; 13 bases are shared with TRBD2. The V gene end was trimmed by 4 bases and the J gene end by 1 base; junction bases not matched to a gene: 2. The CDR3 contains 16 residues. Germline lookup yields CDR1 SNHLY and CDR2 FYNNEI. The CDR3 nucleotides read TGTGCCAGCAGTGGAGGACTAGCGGGGGGCACAGATACGCAGTATTTT. Translating it yields CASSGGLAGGTDTQYF.

The chain combines TRBV6-2 or TRBV6-3 with TRBJ1-5, with 9 nucleotides matching TRBD1. The CDR3 spans 16 residues. The germline V gene has CDR1 MNHEY and CDR2 SVGEGT. V lost 5 bases and J lost 5; bases outside the gene matches: 10. DNA of the CDR3: TGTGCCAGCAGTACTTACAGGGGGCGGATTGATCAGCCCCAGCATTTT. Translation: CASSTYRGRIDQPQHF.

The chain employs TRBV5-6 and TRBJ2-6, with 7 bases identical to TRBD2. Trimming cost V 4 bases and J 0 bases; bases outside gene matches: 10. The CDR3 sequence is 18 residues long. Per germline, CDR1 SGHDT and CDR2 YYEEEE. The CDR3 sequence: CASSLGRGTLSGANVLTF. The CDR3 nucleotides are TGTGCCAGCAGCCTTGGGCGGGGGACCCTCTCTGGGGCCAACGTCCTGACTTTC.

The J gene is TRBJ2-6, the V gene TRBV7-2; the match to TRBD2 covers 8 bases. The length of the CDR3 is 17 residues. Losses at the gene ends were 2 bases for V and 1 base for J; bases not matched to a gene: 4. Germline assignment: CDR1 SGHTA and CDR2 FQGNSA. The CDR3 bases are TGTGCCAGCAGCTTAACTCCTAGCGGGTCTGGGGCCAACGTCCTGACTTTC. Its protein product is CASSLTPSGSGANVLTF.

The chain carries TRBV5-6 and TRBJ1-5; D possibly corresponds to TRBD1 (5 bases). Germline V gene lookup returns CDR1 SGHDT and CDR2 YYEEEE. This CDR3 is 16 amino acids long. V was pared by 4 bases and J by 7 bases, with 21 bases between. The CDR3 region has the DNA TGTGCCAGCAGCAAGCGGGGAGAGGGCCACAGGCAGCCCCAGCATTTT. Translation gives CASSKRGEGHRQPQHF.

The V and J genes are TRBV5-1 and TRBJ2-7, with TRBD1 identical over 8 bases. The CDR3 consists of 14 residues. The germline V gene encodes CDR1 SGHRS and CDR2 YFSETQ. V dropped 4 bases and J dropped 5; count of bases not matched to a gene: 8. CDR3 loop: CASSNGTGLDEQYF. The CDR3 coding sequence is TGCGCCAGCAGCAATGGGACAGGACTGGACGAGCAGTACTTC.

This chain joins TRBV9 and TRBJ2-6; unclear D gene. Germline CDR1 and CDR2: SGDLS and YYNGEE. V was clipped by 0 bases and J by 4 bases, with 2 bases between them. This CDR3 has 13 residues. The CDR3 nucleotides are TGTGCCAGCAGCGTAGCGGGGGCCAACGTCCTGACTTTC. Protein: CASSVAGANVLTF.

V gene TRBV20-1 combines with J gene TRBJ2-3; 11 bases align to TRBD2. This CDR3 contains 15 residues. Germline lookup yields CDR1 DFQATT and CDR2 SNEGSKA (reference sequence). The V and J ends lost 3 bases and 0 bases, in that order; junction bases with no gene match: 2. For the CDR3, the DNA is TGCAGTGCTAGTGGGACTAGCGGTAGCACAGATACGCAGTATTTT. It encodes CSASGTSGSTDTQYF.

The chain has TRBV30 and TRBJ1-2; possibly TRBD1 for D (6 bases). Germline V gene sequence: CDR1 GTSNPN, CDR2 SVGIG (reference sequence). Deletions cut 6 bases from V and 2 bases from J, with 13 bases between. The CDR3 is 13 residues long. The CDR3, as DNA: TGTGCCTGTAGGGGAGGGGGGAACTATGGCTACACCTTC. Translation gives CACRGGGNYGYTF.

The chain couples TRBV3-1 (or the pseudogene TRBV3-2) to TRBJ2-3; weak D call: TRBD1 (7 bases). This CDR3 comprises 15 residues. Trimming took off 3 bases at V and 3 bases at J, with 13 bases between the two ends. Per germline, CDR1 LGHDT and CDR2 YNNKEL (reference sequence). In DNA form, the CDR3 reads TGTGCCAGCAGCCACAGGGGGGCCGATACAGATACGCAGTATTTT. This codes for CASSHRGADTDTQYF.

V usage is TRBV15 and J usage is TRBJ1-1; D gene uncertain. The CDR3 has 15 amino acids. The germline V and J ends were trimmed by 0 bases and 1 base, with 9 bases remaining between them. The germline V gene has CDR1 LNHNV and CDR2 YYDKDF (reference sequence). The CDR3 DNA reads TGTGCCACCAGCAGAGAGGTGGCAGAGAACACTGAAGCTTTCTTT. Amino acid sequence: CATSREVAENTEAFF.

Turning to this clone: At one end, the junction sequence differs from germline, possibly due to a read error. The chain links TRBV24-1 to TRBJ2-3, with D uncertain. The CDR3 covers 15 residues. Germline-derived CDR1 and CDR2 are KGHDR and SFDVKD. CDR3 nucleotides: TGCGCCACCAGTGATTTTTCCAGTGTCACAGATACGCAGTATTTT. It yields the protein CATSDFSSVTDTQYF.

The rearrangement links TRBV7-6 to TRBJ1-6; TRBD1 is a possible D gene (5 bases). The CDR3 runs 13 residues. The germline V and J ends were trimmed by 2 bases and 7 bases, with 6 bases remaining between them. Germline V gene sequence: CDR1 SGHVS, CDR2 FNYEAQ. This CDR3 reads CASSLNRNSPLHF. The CDR3 DNA follows: TGTGCCAGCAGCTTAAACAGGAATTCACCCCTCCACTTT.

Only a few counts were recorded for this clone. The CDR3, as DNA: TGTGCCTCCCAGACGGGGGGAAACTCCTACGAGCAGTACTTC. This encodes CASQTGGNSYEQYF. The chain is built from TRBV10-3 and TRBJ2-7; 7 positions agree with TRBD2. The germline V gene has CDR1 ENHRY and CDR2 SYGVKD. CDR3 length: 14 residues. Trimming at V came to 11 bases and at J to 0 bases, leaving 10 bases not matched to a gene.

This rearrangement joins TRBV24-1 to TRBJ2-1; TRBD1 agrees at 7 bases. The CDR3 is 17 residues long. Per germline, CDR1 KGHDR and CDR2 SFDVKD. The trim removed 6 bases at V and 5 bases at J, leaving 15 bases unmatched. For the CDR3, the DNA is TGTGCCACCAGTAATTCTAGGGGGCAGGGTGGGAACAATGAGCAGTTCTTC. Protein product: CATSNSRGQGGNNEQFF.

The chain carries TRBV7-9 and TRBJ2-4; 7 positions match TRBD1. V trimming: 0 bases; J trimming: 4 bases; junction bases outside the gene matches: 3. The CDR3 is 15 amino acids. CDR1 is SEHNR and CDR2 is FQNEAQ in the germline V gene (reference sequence). CDR3 amino acids: CASSLATTGKNIQYF. The CDR3 DNA reads as TGTGCCAGCAGCTTAGCGACGACAGGGAAAAACATTCAGTACTTC. The variable domain in full, with the rest retrieved from reference TRBV7-9 and TRBJ2-4, is DTGVSQNPRHKITKRGQNVTFRCDPISEHNRLYWYRQTLGQGPEFLTYFQNEAQLEKSRLLSDRFSAERPKGSFSTLEIQRTEQGDSAMYLCASSLATTGKNIQYFGAGTRLSVL.